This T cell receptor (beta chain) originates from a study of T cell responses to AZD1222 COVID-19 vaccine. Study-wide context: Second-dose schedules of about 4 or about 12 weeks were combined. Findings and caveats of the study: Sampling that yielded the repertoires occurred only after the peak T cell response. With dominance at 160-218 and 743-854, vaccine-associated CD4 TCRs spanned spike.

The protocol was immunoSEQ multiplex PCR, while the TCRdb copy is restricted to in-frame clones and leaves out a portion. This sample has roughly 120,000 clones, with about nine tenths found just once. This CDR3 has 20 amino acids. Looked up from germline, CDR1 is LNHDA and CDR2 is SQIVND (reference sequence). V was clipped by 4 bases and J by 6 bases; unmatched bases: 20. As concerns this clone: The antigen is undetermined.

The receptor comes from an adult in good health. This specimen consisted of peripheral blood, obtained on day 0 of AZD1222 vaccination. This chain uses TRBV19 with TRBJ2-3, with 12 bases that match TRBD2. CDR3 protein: CASSTRDPRTSGKWRDTQYF. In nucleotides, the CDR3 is TGTGCCAGTAGTACGAGAGATCCGAGGACTAGCGGGAAGTGGAGGGATACGCAGTATTTT.